The clone carrying this T cell receptor beta chain was counted many times. The antigen is undetermined. TCR alpha and beta CDR3 regions were amplified from RNA using iRepertoire nested multiplex PCR. Tissue mRNA or PBMC total RNA, about 90-450 ng, went into one-step reverse transcription and amplification. TCRdb analysed the multiplex PCR reads with MiXCR anew, one entry per CDR3 protein. This sample carries 300,000 to 450,000 distinct CDR3 sequences, around 38% of them seen once, and the ten largest clones take 12%. The sample belongs to a study of glioma-infiltrating T cells. In the study overall: Glioma patients had dexamethasone for six or fewer days before surgery. About 1 million peripheral T cells were targeted at about 4- to 11-fold coverage. Study results and caveats: Signature shared blood CDR3 motifs were enriched in low-divergence and depleted in high-divergence patients.

The CDR3 is made up of 15 amino acids. The V end was cut by 5 bases, the J end by 0 bases, with 12 bases between. Germline values: CDR1 MNHNS, CDR2 SASEGT. The sequence was collected from a human donor with low-grade glioma or glioblastoma, undergoing nonglioma brain surgery, or in good health (not recorded which). The chain carries TRBV6-1 and TRBJ2-3; D unresolved. Sequenced input: glioma tissue, nonneoplastic brain tissue, or PBMCs (not recorded which). The CDR3 bases are TGTGCCAGCAGTTTTCGTGGCGCAAGCACAGATACGCAGTATTTT. It specifies CASSFRGASTDTQYF.